This note documents a single T cell receptor beta chain sequence. The antigen is unknown. This record comes from a study of cytomegalovirus exposure and HLA in healthy donors. Study findings and constraints: According to a later analysis, TCR clusters from the first cohort tended to co-occur in the roughly 120 validation repertoires. Reportedly, cytomegalovirus status was diagnosed with high sensitivity and specificity. Three chains linked to CMV were shown in vitro to be specific for CMV antigens.

V lost 5 bases and J 5 bases, leaving 9 bases between the germline ends. Germline V gene data show CDR1 as LNHNV and CDR2 as YYDKDF (reference sequence). The CDR3 has 12 amino acids. Here immunoSEQ multiplex PCR was the method, and the copy in TCRdb shows in-frame clones only, minus some. Of approximately 57,000 clones in the sample, 80% to 95% are singletons; the top ten hold approximately 6.3%. This clonotype was obtained from a woman younger than 30 in good health and CMV-seronegative. V usage is TRBV15 and J usage is TRBJ1-2, with unresolved D. Source material: PBMCs. The CDR3 loop reads CATSHTRYGYTF. In DNA form, the CDR3 reads TGTGCCACCAGCCATACTCGGTATGGCTACACCTTC.